Ten or more counts support the clone carrying this T cell receptor (beta chain). Its antigen is not known. The data originate from a study of neurological immune-mediated disorders. Findings and caveats of the study: The expanded clones of different subjects shared no CDR3 amino acid sequences (suggesting private repertoires in all groups).

By 5'RACE with 10-nucleotide random UMIs, the cDNA was made. Over 160 million TCR-beta sequences (from 15-18 subjects) were yielded by each sequencing run. TCRdb used MiXCR to reprocess the 5' RACE reads, holding one entry per CDR3 protein. The repertoire holds just under 40,000 distinct CDR3 sequences, with around 7% as singletons. The sorted libraries started from 850,000 to 1,000,000 CD4+ or CD8+ T cells. Trimming cost V 3 bases and J 13 bases, with 13 bases left between them. Germline assignment: CDR1 MDHEN and CDR2 SYDVKM. This CDR3 region has 11 residues. Input material: CD4+ T cells from blood. The sequence was collected from a man aged 50 to 59 in good health. This chain connects TRBV28 to TRBJ2-7; D unclear. The CDR3 sequence: CASSFARLNYF. The CDR3 DNA follows: TGTGCCAGCAGTTTCGCCCGCTTAAATTACTTC.